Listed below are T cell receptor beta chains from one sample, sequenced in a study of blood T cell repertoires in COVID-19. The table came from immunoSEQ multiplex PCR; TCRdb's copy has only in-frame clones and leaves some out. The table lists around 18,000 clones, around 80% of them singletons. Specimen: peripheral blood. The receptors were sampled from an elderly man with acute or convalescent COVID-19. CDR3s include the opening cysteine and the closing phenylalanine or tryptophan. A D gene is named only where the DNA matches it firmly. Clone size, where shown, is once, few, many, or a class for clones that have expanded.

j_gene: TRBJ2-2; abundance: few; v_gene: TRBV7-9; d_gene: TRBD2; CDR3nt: TGTGCCAGCAGCGTCAGCGGGGGGGTGAACACCGGGGAGCTGTTTTTT; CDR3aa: CASSVSGGVNTGELFF
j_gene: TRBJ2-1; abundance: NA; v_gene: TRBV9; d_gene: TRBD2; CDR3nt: TGTGCCAGCAGCGTAGCTTCGACTAGCTCCAATGAGCAGTTCTTC; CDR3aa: CASSVASTSSNEQFF
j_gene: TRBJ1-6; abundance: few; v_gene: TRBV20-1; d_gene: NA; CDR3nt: TGCAGTGCTGGTGATCTAGTCTATAATTCACCCCTCCACTTT; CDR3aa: CSAGDLVYNSPLHF
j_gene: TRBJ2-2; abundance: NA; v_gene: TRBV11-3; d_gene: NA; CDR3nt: TGTGCCAGCAGCTCCGACACTTACACCGGGGAGCTGTTTTTT; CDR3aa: CASSSDTYTGELFF
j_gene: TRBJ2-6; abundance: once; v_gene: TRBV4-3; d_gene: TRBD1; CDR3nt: TGCGCCAGCAGCCAAGATCCCCCGGGACAGGGGGCATCTGGGGCCAACGTCCTGACTTTC; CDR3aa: CASSQDPPGQGASGANVLTF
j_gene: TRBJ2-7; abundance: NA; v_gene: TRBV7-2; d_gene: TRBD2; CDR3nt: TGTGCCAGCAGCTTTGGGACTAGCGTACGATCCTACGAGCAGTACTTC; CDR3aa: CASSFGTSVRSYEQYF
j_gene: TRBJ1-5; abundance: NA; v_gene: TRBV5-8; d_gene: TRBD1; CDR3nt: TGTGCCAGCAGCTTGGACAGGGGTAACAATCAGCCCCAGCATTTT; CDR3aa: CASSLDRGNNQPQHF
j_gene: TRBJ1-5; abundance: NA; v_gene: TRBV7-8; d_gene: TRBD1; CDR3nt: TGTGCCAGCAGCTTAGGGGACAGGGGATCCGGGCCCCAGCATTTT; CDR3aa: CASSLGDRGSGPQHF
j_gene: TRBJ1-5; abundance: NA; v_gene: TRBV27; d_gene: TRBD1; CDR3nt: TGTGCCAGCAGTTTAGAGGCCCAATCAGGGGGCGGCAATCAGCCCCAGCATTTT; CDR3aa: CASSLEAQSGGGNQPQHF
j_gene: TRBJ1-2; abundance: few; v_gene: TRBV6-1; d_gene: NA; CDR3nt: TGTGCCAGCAGTGAAGCCTACAGTGTAATGTATGGCTACACCTTC; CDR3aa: CASSEAYSVMYGYTF
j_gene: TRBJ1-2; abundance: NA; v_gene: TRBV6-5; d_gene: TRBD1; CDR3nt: TGTGCCAGCACCTATCGACAGGGGGAAGTTGATGGCTACACCTTC; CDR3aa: CASTYRQGEVDGYTF
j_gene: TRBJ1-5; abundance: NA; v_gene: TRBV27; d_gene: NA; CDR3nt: TGTGCCAGCAGTACTCAGGCGAGCAATCAGCCCCAGCATTTT; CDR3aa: CASSTQASNQPQHF
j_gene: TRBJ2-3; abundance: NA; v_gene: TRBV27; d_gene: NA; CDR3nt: TGTGCCAGCAGCCTCGGGGACTCTAGCACAGATACGCAGTATTTT; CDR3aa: CASSLGDSSTDTQYF
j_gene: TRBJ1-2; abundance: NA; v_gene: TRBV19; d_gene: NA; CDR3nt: TGTGCCAGTACCCCAAACGGGGCTAACTATGGCTACACCTTC; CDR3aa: CASTPNGANYGYTF
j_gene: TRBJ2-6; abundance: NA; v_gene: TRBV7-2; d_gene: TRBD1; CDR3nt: TGTGCCAGCAGCCCCGGACAGGGGGCAAGGGCCAACGTCCTGACTTTC; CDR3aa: CASSPGQGARANVLTF
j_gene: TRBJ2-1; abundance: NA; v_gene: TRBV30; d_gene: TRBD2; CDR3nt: TGTGCCTGGAGTGTACCGCTAGCGGGGGGGCCTAATGAGCAGTTCTTC; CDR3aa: CAWSVPLAGGPNEQFF
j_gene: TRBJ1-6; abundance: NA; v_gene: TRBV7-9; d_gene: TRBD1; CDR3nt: TGTGCCAGCAGCCCGGGACAGGGGGGTTCTCCACCCCTCCACTTT; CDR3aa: CASSPGQGGSPPLHF
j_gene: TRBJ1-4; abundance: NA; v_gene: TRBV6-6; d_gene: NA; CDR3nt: TGTGCCAGCACCCCACGGGGACGGGGGGCTGAAAAACTGTTTTTT; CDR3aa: CASTPRGRGAEKLFF
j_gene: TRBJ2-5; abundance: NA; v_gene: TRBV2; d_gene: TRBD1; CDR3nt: TGTGCCAGCGTCGGTTTCGGGACAGGAGACGAGACCCAGTACTTC; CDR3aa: CASVGFGTGDETQYF
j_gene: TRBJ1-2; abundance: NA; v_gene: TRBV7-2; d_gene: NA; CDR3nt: TGTGCCAGCAGCGCGCAACAGGGAATTGGAGGCTACACCTTC; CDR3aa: CASSAQQGIGGYTF
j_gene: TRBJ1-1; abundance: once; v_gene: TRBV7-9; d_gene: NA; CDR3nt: TGTGCCAGCAGCTTAGAAGCGAACACTGAAGCTTTCTTT; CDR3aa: CASSLEANTEAFF
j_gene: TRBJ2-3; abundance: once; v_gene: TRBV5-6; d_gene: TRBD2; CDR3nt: TGTGCCAGCAGGAAGCGGGGGGGCATCACAGATACGCAGTATTTT; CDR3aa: CASRKRGGITDTQYF
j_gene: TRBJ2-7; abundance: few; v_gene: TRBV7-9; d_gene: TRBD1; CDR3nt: TGTGCCAGCAGCTCAGACAGGGGCTTTACTGGGCTCTCCTACGAGCAGTACTTC; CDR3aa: CASSSDRGFTGLSYEQYF
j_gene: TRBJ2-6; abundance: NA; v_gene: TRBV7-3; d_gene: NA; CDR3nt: TGTGCCAGCAGCCTCCAGGGTAGATCTGGGGCCAACGTCCTGACTTTC; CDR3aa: CASSLQGRSGANVLTF
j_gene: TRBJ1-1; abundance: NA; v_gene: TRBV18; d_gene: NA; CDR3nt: TGTGCCAGCTTCCGGGACACGAACACTGAAGCTTTCTTT; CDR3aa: CASFRDTNTEAFF
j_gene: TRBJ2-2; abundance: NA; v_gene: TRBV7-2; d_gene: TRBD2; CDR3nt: TGTGCCAGCAGCGGCGGGGGGGCCTTGACCGGGGAGCTGTTTTTT; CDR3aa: CASSGGGALTGELFF
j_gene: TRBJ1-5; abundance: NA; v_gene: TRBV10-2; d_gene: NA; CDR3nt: TGCGCCAGCAGTGAGAGGGGGAGTCAGCCCCAGCATTTT; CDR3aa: CASSERGSQPQHF
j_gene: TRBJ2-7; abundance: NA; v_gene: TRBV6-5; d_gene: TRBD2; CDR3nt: TGTGCCAGCAGTTACCCCATCACGGCGGGAGTCTACGAGCAGTACTTC; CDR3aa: CASSYPITAGVYEQYF
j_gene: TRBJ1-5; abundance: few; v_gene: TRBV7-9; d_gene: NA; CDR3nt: TGTGCCAGCGGCCCGAGCAATCAGCCCCAGCATTTT; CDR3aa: CASGPSNQPQHF
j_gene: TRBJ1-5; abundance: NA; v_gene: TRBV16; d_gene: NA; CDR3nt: TGTGCCAGCAGCCAAACGAGACAGGGCAATCAGCCCCAGCATTTT; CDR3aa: CASSQTRQGNQPQHF
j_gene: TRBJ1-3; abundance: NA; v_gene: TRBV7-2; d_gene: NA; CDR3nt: TGTGCCAGCAGCTTACAGCCGGGGGGCTCTGGAAACACCATATATTTT; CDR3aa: CASSLQPGGSGNTIYF
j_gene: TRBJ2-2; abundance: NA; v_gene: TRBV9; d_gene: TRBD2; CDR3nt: TGTGCCAGCAGCCCGGGACTAGCGGGGGGGCTGAACACCGGGGAGCTGTTTTTT; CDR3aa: CASSPGLAGGLNTGELFF
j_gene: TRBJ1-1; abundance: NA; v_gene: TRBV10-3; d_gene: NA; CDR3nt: TGTGCCATCAGGAGACTGCAGACTTGGGCTGAAGCTTTCTTT; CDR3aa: CAIRRLQTWAEAFF
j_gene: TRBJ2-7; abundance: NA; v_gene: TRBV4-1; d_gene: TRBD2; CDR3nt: TGCGCCAGCGAAACTAGCGGGGGCACCTACGAGCAGTACTTC; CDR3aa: CASETSGGTYEQYF
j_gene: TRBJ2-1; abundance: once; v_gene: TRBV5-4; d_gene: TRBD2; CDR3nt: TGTGCCAGCAGCTTTCCGGGACTAGAGGGTGAGCAGTTCTTC; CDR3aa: CASSFPGLEGEQFF
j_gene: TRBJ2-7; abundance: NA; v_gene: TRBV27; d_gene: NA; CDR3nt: TGTGCCAGCAGCCCGTCGAGCTCCTACGAGCAGTACTTC; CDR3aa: CASSPSSSYEQYF